The TCR beta chain described here comes from a study of T cells in Graves' hyperthyroidism and ophthalmopathy. RNA transcripts served as the template for amplifying TCR beta CDR3 regions. The TCR CDR3 first-round RT-PCR relied on the HTBI primer set. TCRdb reprocessed the multiplex PCR reads with MiXCR, giving one entry per CDR3 protein. The sample has roughly 150,000 distinct CDR3 sequences, around 8.9% seen once. V was shortened by 5 bases and J by 5 bases, with 15 bases between the two germline ends. Germline CDR1 and CDR2: SGHVS and FNYEAQ. This CDR3 comprises 14 residues. This clonotype showed up many times.

Sequenced: blood. The chain combines TRBV7-6 with TRBJ1-1, with D perhaps TRBD1 (5 bases). The TCR originated in a woman under 30 with Graves' hyperthyroidism that later progressed to Graves' ophthalmopathy. The CDR3 sequence is CASSPLSWGTEAFF. For the CDR3, the DNA is TGTGCCAGCAGCCCACTTTCCTGGGGGACTGAAGCTTTCTTT.